This T cell receptor (beta chain) was observed in a study of blood T cell repertoires in COVID-19. The wider study: Samples taken during acute and convalescent COVID-19 were collected in the United States, Italy and Spain.

CDR3 size: 15 residues. Trimming took off 3 bases at V and 2 bases at J, with 12 bases between the two ends. The germline V gene has CDR1 LGHDT and CDR2 YNNKEL (reference sequence). The data were produced by immunoSEQ multiplex PCR, yet TCRdb's version contains in-frame clones alone and is incomplete. The sample carries 110,000 to 150,000 clones, around 90% recorded once. The TCR sequence derives from a woman aged 55-70 years with acute or convalescent COVID-19. The chain employs TRBV3-1 (or the pseudogene TRBV3-2) and TRBJ2-3; D is perhaps TRBD2 (6 bases). Sequencing was done on a sample of peripheral blood. The CDR3, as DNA: TGTGCCAGCAGCCAGAAACTAGCTCACACAGATACGCAGTATTTT. The encoded protein is CASSQKLAHTDTQYF.